This T cell receptor beta chain is drawn from a study of OX40 agonist ivuxolimab in advanced cancers. CDR3 length: 15 amino acids. Germline CDR1 and CDR2: MDHEN and SYDVKM. V lost 8 bases to trimming and J lost 0 bases, with 16 bases between them. Assay: immunoSEQ multiplex PCR; the TCRdb copy retains only in-frame clones and omits some. The sample has 80,000 to 90,000 clones, about 81% seen once. The sample consisted of CD4+ or CD8+ T cells sorted from blood, taken in a trial of the OX40 agonist ivuxolimab. The sequence was obtained from an adult with an advanced solid tumor such as melanoma, head and neck, liver or kidney cancer. V and J are TRBV28 and TRBJ1-1; no firm D call. The CDR3 DNA follows: TGTGCCAGCTCTATTAGGACTGGGGTGAACACTGAAGCTTTCTTT. Its protein product is CASSIRTGVNTEAFF.